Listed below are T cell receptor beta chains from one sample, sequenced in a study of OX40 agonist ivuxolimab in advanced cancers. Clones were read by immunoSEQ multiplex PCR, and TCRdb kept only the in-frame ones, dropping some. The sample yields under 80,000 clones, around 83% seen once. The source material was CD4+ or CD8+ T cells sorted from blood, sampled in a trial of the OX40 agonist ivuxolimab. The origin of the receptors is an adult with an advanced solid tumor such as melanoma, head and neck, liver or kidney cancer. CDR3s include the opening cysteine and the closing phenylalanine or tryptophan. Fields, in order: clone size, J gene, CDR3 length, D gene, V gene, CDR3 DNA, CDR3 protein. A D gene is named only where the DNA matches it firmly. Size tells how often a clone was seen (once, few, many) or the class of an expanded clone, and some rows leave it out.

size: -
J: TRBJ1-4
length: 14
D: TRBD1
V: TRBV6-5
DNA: TGTGCCAGCAGCAGGGACAGGGTGGATGAAAAACTGTTTTTT
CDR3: CASSRDRVDEKLFF

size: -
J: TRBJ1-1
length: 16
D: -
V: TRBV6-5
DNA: TGTGCCAGCAGTTACTCACCAGGTGGTGGCGGGACTGAAGCTTTCTTT
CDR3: CASSYSPGGGGTEAFF

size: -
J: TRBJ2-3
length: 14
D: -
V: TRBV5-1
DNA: TGCGCCAGCAACAACGGGGGCCTCACAGATACGCAGTATTTT
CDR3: CASNNGGLTDTQYF

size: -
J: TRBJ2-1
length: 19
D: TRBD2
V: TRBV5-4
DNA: TGTGCCAGCAGCTCGGGGACTAGCGGGAGGCCAATAGGGAAGGATGAGCAGTTCTTC
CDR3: CASSSGTSGRPIGKDEQFF

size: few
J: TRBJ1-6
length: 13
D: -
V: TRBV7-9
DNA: TGTGCCAGCAGCTTAGCCGGTAATTCACCCCTCCACTTT
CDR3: CASSLAGNSPLHF

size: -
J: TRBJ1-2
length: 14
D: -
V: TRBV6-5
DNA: TGTGCCAGCAGTTACGGGCAGCCTAACTATGGCTACACCTTC
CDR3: CASSYGQPNYGYTF

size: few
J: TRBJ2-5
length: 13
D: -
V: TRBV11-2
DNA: TGTGCCAGCAAGCTCCCAGGCTCCAGCTCTCAGTACTTC
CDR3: CASKLPGSSSQYF

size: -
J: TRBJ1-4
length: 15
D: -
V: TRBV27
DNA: TGCCAGCGGGACGGTCCGCCGATGAGGAGTGAAAAACTGTTTTTT
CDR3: CQRDGPPMRSEKLFF

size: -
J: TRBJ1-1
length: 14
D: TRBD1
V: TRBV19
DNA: TGTGCCAGCCGAGCGTTTCAGGGGGCTGCTGAAGCTTTCTTT
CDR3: CASRAFQGAAEAFF

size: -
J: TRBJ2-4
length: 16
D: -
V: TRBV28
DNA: TGTGCCAGCAGTTTACCGGGGTCCTTAGCCAAAAACATTCAGTACTTC
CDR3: CASSLPGSLAKNIQYF

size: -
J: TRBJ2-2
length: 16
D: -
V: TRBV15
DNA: TGTGCCACCAGCAGAGATCGGTTAGGGTCCGCCGGGGAGCTGTTTTTT
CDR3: CATSRDRLGSAGELFF

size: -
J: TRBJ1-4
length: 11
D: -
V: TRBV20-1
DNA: TGCAGTGCCCCGGGACACAAAAAACTGTTTTTT
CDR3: CSAPGHKKLFF

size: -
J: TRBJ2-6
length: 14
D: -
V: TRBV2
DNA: TGTGCCAGCAGTGGTGAAGCTGGGGCCAACGTCCTGACTTTC
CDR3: CASSGEAGANVLTF

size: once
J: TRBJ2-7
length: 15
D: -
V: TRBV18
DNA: TGTGCCAGCTCACCTCAGCAAAATCAGGGCTACGAGCAGTACTTC
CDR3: CASSPQQNQGYEQYF

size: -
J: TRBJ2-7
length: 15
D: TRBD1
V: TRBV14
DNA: TGTGCCAGCAGCCCCCCGCCGGGACAGGGATTAAGACAGTACTTC
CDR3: CASSPPPGQGLRQYF

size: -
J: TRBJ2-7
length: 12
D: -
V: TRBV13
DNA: TGTGCCAGCCAAAGAAGGCCCTACGAGCAGTACTTC
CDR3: CASQRRPYEQYF

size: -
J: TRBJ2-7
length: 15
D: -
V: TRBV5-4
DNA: TGTGCCAGCAGCTTGGCCGATTCGGGAGAGGGCGAGCAGTACTTC
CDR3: CASSLADSGEGEQYF

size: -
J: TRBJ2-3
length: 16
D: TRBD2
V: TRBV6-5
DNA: TGTGCCAGCAGTTACCTAGGGACTACAGGTCCAGATACGCAGTATTTT
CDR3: CASSYLGTTGPDTQYF

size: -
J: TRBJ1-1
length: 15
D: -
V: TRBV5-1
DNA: TGCGCCAGCAGCTTTCAGACAGATATGAACACTGAAGCTTTCTTT
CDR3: CASSFQTDMNTEAFF

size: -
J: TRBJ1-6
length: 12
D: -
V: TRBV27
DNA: TGTGCCAGCAGTTTGGTGGGTTCACCCCTCCACTTT
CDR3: CASSLVGSPLHF

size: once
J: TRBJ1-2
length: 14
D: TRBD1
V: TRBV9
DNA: TGTGCCAGCAGCCGGACAGGGGCTAACTATGGCTACACCTTC
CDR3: CASSRTGANYGYTF

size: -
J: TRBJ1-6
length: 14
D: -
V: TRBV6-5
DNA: TGTGCCAGCAGTGAATTGGAGGGGCGGTCACCCCTCCACTTT
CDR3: CASSELEGRSPLHF

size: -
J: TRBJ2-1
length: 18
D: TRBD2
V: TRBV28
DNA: TGTGCCAGCAGTATAGGACTAGCGGGGGGGAGCTCCTACAATGAGCAGTTCTTC
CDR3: CASSIGLAGGSSYNEQFF

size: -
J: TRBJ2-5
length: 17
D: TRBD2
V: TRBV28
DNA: TGTGCCAGCAGTCCCTACGGAGGGACTAGCTATTTAGAGACCCAGTACTTC
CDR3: CASSPYGGTSYLETQYF

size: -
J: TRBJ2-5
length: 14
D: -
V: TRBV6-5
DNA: TGTGCCAGCAGGGGGGACTGGCAACAAGAGACCCAGTACTTC
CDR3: CASRGDWQQETQYF

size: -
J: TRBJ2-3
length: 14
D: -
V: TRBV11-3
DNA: TGTGCCAGCGGAGACGGGGGCAGCACAGATACGCAGTATTTT
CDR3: CASGDGGSTDTQYF

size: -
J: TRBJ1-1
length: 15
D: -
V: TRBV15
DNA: TGTGCCACCAGCAGAGATCCCTCCCTGAACACTGAAGCTTTCTTT
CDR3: CATSRDPSLNTEAFF

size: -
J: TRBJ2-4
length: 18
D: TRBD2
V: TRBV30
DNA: TGTGCCTGGAATATTCGTACTAGCGGGGGGGTGGCCAAAAACATTCAGTACTTC
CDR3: CAWNIRTSGGVAKNIQYF

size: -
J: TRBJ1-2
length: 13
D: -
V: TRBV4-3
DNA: TGCGCCAGCAGCCAAGACGGGTCATATGGCTACACCTTC
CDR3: CASSQDGSYGYTF

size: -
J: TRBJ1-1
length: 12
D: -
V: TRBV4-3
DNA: TGCGCCAGCAGCGCAGGGAGGACTGAAGCTTTCTTT
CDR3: CASSAGRTEAFF

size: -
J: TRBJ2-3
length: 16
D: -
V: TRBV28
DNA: TGTGCCAGCAGTGGGGATGTAGACCAGAGCACAGATACGCAGTATTTT
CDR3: CASSGDVDQSTDTQYF

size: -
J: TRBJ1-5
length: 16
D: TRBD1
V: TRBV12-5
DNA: TGTGCTAGTGGTTTGGATACGGGACAGGGCAATCAGCCCCAGCATTTT
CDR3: CASGLDTGQGNQPQHF

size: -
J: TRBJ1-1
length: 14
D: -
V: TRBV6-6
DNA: TGTGCCAGCAGTTACAGGGAAGGGAACACTGAAGCTTTCTTT
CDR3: CASSYREGNTEAFF

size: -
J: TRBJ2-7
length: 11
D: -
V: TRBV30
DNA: TGTGCCTGGAATTTTGACTACGAGCAGTACTTC
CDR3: CAWNFDYEQYF

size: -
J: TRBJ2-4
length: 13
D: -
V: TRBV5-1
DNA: TGCGCCAGCAGCCAGGGAACCAAAAACATTCAGTACTTC
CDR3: CASSQGTKNIQYF

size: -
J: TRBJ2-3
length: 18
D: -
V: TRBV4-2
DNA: TGTGCCAGCAGCCAAGAGTGGTCTACGGGAGGACAGGTGGATACGCAGTATTTT
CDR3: CASSQEWSTGGQVDTQYF

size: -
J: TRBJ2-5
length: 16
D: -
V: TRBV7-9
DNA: TGTGCCAGCAGCCCGGGGGTATCCAACCTGCTGGAGACCCAGTACTTC
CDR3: CASSPGVSNLLETQYF

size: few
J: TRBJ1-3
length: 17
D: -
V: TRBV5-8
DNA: TGTGCCAGCAGCCTCGGAACCTACTCGAGCTCTGGAAACACCATATATTTT
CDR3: CASSLGTYSSSGNTIYF

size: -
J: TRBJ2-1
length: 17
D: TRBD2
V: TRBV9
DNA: TGTGCCAGCAGCGCCAGCCCTCGAAGCGGGAGTCGGAATGAGCAGTTCTTC
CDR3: CASSASPRSGSRNEQFF

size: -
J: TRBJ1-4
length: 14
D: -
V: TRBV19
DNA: TGTGCCAGTAGTACCCGAGGGAGTAATGAAAAACTGTTTTTT
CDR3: CASSTRGSNEKLFF